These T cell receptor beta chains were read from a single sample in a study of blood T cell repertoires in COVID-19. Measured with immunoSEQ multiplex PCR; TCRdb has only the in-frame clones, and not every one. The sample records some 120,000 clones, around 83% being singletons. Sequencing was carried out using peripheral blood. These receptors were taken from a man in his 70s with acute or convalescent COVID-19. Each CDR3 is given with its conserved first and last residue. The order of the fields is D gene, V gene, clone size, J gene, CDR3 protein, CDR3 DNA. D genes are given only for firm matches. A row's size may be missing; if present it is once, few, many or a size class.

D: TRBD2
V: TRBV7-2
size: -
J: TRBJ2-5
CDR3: CASSLASGGRSSTQYF
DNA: TGTGCCAGCAGCTTAGCTAGCGGGGGGCGCTCGTCGACCCAGTACTTC

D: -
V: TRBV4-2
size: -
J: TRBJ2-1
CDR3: CASSQEWGLSYNEQFF
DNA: TGTGCCAGCAGCCAAGAATGGGGGCTCTCCTACAATGAGCAGTTCTTC

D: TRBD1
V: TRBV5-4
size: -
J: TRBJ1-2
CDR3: CASRSGQAVAGYTF
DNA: TGTGCCAGCAGGTCAGGACAGGCTGTCGCTGGCTACACCTTC

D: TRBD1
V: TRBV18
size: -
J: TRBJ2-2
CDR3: CASSRDSYSAGELFF
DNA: TGTGCCAGCTCCCGGGACAGCTATTCGGCCGGGGAGCTGTTTTTT

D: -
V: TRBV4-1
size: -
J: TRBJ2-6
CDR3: CASSRALTNSGANVLTF
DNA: TGCGCCAGCAGCCGAGCGCTTACCAACTCTGGGGCCAACGTCCTGACTTTC

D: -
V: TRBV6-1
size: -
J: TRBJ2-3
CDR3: CASREISRGKKRDTQYF
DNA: TGTGCCAGCAGAGAAATCTCCAGGGGAAAGAAGAGGGATACGCAGTATTTT

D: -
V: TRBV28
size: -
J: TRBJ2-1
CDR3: CASSLTGRGQFF
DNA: TGTGCCAGCAGTTTGACAGGCCGAGGGCAGTTCTTC

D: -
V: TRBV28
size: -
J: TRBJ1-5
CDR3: CATRAGNQPQHF
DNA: TGTGCCACCAGGGCAGGCAATCAGCCCCAGCATTTT

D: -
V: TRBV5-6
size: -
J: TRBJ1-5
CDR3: CASSLFPGLKGNQPQHF
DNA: TGTGCCAGCAGCTTGTTTCCAGGGTTAAAGGGCAATCAGCCCCAGCATTTT

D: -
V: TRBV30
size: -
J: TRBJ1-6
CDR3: CAWSLDRGNSPLHF
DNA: TGTGCCTGGAGTTTGGACAGAGGCAATTCACCCCTCCACTTT

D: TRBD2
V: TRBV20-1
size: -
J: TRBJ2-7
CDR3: CSASSGRADSEQYF
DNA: TGCAGTGCTAGTAGCGGGAGGGCCGACTCCGAGCAGTACTTC

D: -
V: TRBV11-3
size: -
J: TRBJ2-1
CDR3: CASTPGGGGKNEQFF
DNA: TGTGCCAGCACCCCCGGGGGTGGCGGGAAGAATGAGCAGTTCTTC

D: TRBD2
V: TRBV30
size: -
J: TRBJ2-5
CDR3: CAWSVMGLAGPRLAQYF
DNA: TGTGCCTGGAGTGTAATGGGACTAGCGGGGCCACGGTTGGCCCAGTACTTC

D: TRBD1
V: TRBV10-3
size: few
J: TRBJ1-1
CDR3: CAISLTGGNAEAFF
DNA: TGTGCCATCAGTCTGACAGGGGGAAATGCTGAAGCTTTCTTT

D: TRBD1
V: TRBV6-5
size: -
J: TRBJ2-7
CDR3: CASRDGQGVTNEQYF
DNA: TGTGCCAGCAGGGACGGACAGGGGGTGACGAACGAGCAGTACTTC

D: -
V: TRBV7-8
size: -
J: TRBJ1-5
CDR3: CASSYHQGAISRNQPQHF
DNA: TGTGCCAGCAGCTACCACCAAGGGGCCATATCACGCAATCAGCCCCAGCATTTT

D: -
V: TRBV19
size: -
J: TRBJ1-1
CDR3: CASSSWGEVNTEAFF
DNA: TGTGCCAGTAGTTCGTGGGGGGAGGTGAACACTGAAGCTTTCTTT

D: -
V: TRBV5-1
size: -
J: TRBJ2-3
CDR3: CASSALSTDTQYF
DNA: TGCGCCAGCAGCGCGTTAAGCACAGATACGCAGTATTTT

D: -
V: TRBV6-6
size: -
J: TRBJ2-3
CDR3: CASSTTPDTQYF
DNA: TGTGCCAGCAGTACTACCCCAGATACGCAGTATTTT

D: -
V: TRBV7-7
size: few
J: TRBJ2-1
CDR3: CASSPLAGSPYNEQFF
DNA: TGTGCTAGCAGCCCCCTCGCGGGGAGTCCCTACAATGAGCAGTTCTTC

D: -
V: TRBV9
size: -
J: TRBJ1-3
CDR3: CASSAPQGNSGNTIYF
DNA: TGTGCCAGCAGCGCCCCACAGGGAAACTCTGGAAACACCATATATTTT

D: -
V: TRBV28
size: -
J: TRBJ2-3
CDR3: CASTPIGTGTRVDTQYF
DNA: TGTGCCAGCACCCCTATAGGGACAGGGACTAGAGTAGATACGCAGTATTTT

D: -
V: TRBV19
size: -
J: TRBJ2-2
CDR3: CASSSLGDSREELFF
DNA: TGTGCCAGTAGTTCGCTTGGCGACTCTCGGGAGGAGCTGTTTTTT

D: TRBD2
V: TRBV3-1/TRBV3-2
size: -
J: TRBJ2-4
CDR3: CASSLAGGPKNIQYF
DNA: TGTGCCAGCAGCTTAGCGGGGGGGCCCAAAAACATTCAGTACTTC

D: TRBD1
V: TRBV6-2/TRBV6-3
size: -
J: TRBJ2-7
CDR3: CASSHRDRERDEQYF
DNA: TGTGCCAGCAGTCATAGGGACAGGGAGAGGGACGAGCAGTACTTC

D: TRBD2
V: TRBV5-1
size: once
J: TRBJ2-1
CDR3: CASSYSGSDSGEQFF
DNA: TGCGCCAGCAGCTATAGCGGGAGCGACTCGGGGGAGCAGTTCTTC

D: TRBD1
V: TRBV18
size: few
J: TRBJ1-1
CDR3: CASSLTGLNTEAFF
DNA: TGTGCCAGCTCACTGACAGGGCTCAACACTGAAGCTTTCTTT

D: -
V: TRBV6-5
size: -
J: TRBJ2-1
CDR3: CASSRINLGGNEQFF
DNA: TGTGCCAGCAGCCGAATAAACCTGGGGGGCAATGAGCAGTTCTTC

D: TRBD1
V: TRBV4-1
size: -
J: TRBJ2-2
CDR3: CASSPDPSRGSTGELFF
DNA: TGCGCCAGCAGCCCCGACCCCAGCAGGGGGAGCACCGGGGAGCTGTTTTTT

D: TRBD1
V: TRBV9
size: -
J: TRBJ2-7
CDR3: CASSVDAGGREQYF
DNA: TGTGCCAGCAGCGTAGATGCAGGGGGTAGGGAGCAGTACTTC

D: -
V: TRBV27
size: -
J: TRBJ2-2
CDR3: CASSLPTTGTGELFF
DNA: TGTGCCAGCAGTTTACCCACGACAGGAACCGGGGAGCTGTTTTTT

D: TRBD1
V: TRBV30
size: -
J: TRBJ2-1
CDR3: CAWSRQGAGDNEQFF
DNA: TGTGCCTGGAGTCGACAGGGGGCGGGTGACAATGAGCAGTTCTTC

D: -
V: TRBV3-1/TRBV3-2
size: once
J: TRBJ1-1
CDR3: CASSQAGQKNTEAFF
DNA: TGTGCCAGCAGCCAAGCGGGACAAAAGAACACTGAAGCTTTCTTT

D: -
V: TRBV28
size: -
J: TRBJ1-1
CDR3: CASSPWSGLGFF
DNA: TGTGCCAGCAGTCCATGGTCAGGGTTGGGTTTCTTT

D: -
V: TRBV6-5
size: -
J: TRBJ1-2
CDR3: CASSPRRGDGYTF
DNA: TGTGCCAGCTCCCCCCGGAGGGGAGATGGCTACACCTTC

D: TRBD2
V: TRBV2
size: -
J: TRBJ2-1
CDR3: CASSESGSGGNEQFF
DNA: TGTGCCAGCAGTGAAAGCGGGAGTGGGGGCAATGAGCAGTTCTTC

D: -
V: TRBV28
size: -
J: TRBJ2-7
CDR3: CASSFYYEQYF
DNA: TGTGCCAGCAGTTTCTACTACGAGCAGTACTTC

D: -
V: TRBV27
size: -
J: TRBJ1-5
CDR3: CASSLRALLEVRDQPQHF
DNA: TGTGCCAGCAGTTTACGAGCTTTGTTGGAAGTGAGGGATCAGCCCCAGCATTTT

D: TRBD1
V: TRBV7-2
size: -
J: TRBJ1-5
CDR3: CASSLGTRTGGVQPQHF
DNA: TGTGCCAGCAGCTTAGGGACACGGACAGGGGGCGTTCAGCCCCAGCATTTT

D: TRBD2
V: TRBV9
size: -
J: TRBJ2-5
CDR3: CASSVDASGMVTAQYF
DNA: TGTGCCAGCAGCGTAGATGCTAGCGGGATGGTGACGGCCCAGTACTTC

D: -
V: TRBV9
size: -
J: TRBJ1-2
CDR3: CASSVGGPYGYTF
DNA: TGTGCCAGCAGCGTAGGTGGGCCTTATGGCTACACCTTC

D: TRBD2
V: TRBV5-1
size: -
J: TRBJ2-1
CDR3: CASSLVAGGYNEQFF
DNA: TGCGCCAGCAGCTTGGTTGCGGGAGGTTACAATGAGCAGTTCTTC

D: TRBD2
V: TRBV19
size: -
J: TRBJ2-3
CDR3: CASSPSASGSTDTQYF
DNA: TGTGCCAGTAGCCCCTCGGCTAGCGGGAGCACAGATACGCAGTATTTT